A single sample gave rise to the 27 T cell receptor beta chains below, sequenced in a study of T cells in Graves' hyperthyroidism and ophthalmopathy. What was amplified from RNA transcripts were TCR beta CDR3 regions. First-round RT-PCR of the TCR CDR3 relied on the HTBI primer set. From the multiplex PCR reads, TCRdb called clonotypes with MiXCR, one entry per CDR3 protein. The profile covers under 750,000 distinct CDR3 sequences, with approximately 18% appearing a single time and approximately 16% taken by the ten largest. The sample consisted of blood. The receptors were sampled from a woman between 45 and 65 years old with Graves' hyperthyroidism that later progressed to Graves' ophthalmopathy.

There are many counts of this clonotype. J is TRBJ2-4 and V is TRBV18, with 9 bases that match TRBD2. The CDR3 totals 15 residues. V dropped 1 base and J dropped 8; count of bases not matched to a gene: 6. Germline CDR1 and CDR2: KGHSH and LQKENI. The CDR3 DNA sequence: TGTGCCAGCTCACCACTAGCGGGGGTCGGGGACATTCAGTACTTC. Translating gives CASSPLAGVGDIQYF.

The table lists this clonotype with many counts. The chain is built from TRBV5-5 and TRBJ1-1; D is ambiguous. Germline V gene data show CDR1 as SGHKS and CDR2 as YYEKEE (reference sequence). The CDR3 runs to 14 residues. Between the trimmed V and J ends, which lost 1 base and 1 base, there was a span of 8 bases. CDR3 in DNA: TGTGCCAGCAGCTTGTGGTCGAAGAACACTGAAGCTTTCTTT. It is translated as CASSLWSKNTEAFF.

The chain joins TRBV29-1 to TRBJ2-1; 15 bases line up with TRBD2. Trimming at V came to 6 bases and at J to 3 bases, leaving 6 bases not matched to a gene. CDR1 is SQVTM, CDR2 ANQGSEA, per germline. The CDR3 has 16 amino acids. The CDR3 region has the DNA TGCAGCGTAACCGGGACTAGCGGGGGGATCTACAATGAGCAGTTCTTC. This codes for CSVTGTSGGIYNEQFF.

This clonotype came up many times. This chain uses TRBV9 with TRBJ1-1; D unclear. In germline, CDR1 is SGDLS, CDR2 YYNGEE. The CDR3 covers 15 residues. The ends were cut back, 5 bases at V and 0 bases at J, with 14 bases in the middle. CDR3 coding DNA: TGTGCCAGCAGTAAGGAGGGAAGTTTGAACACTGAAGCTTTCTTT. This sequence encodes CASSKEGSLNTEAFF.

This clonotype was seen at least ten times. The rearrangement links TRBV5-1 to TRBJ2-7, with 12 nucleotides matching TRBD2. V lost 6 bases to trimming and J lost 8 bases; unmatched junction nucleotides: 6. Germline V gene sequence: CDR1 SGHRS, CDR2 YFSETQ. CDR3 size: 13 residues. CDR3 bases: TGCGCCAGCAACCCGCTAGCGGGGGGGCAGCAGTACTTC. As protein: CASNPLAGGQQYF.

This clonotype was detected ten times or more. The V call is TRBV11-3, the J call TRBJ2-1, with 7 nucleotides matching TRBD1. The trim removed 0 bases at V and 10 bases at J, leaving 9 bases unmatched. Germline V gene data show CDR1 as SGHNT and CDR2 as YENEEA. This CDR3 comprises 15 residues. CDR3 amino acids: CASSLDAGGLGEQFF. CDR3 DNA sequence: TGTGCCAGCAGCTTAGATGCAGGGGGATTAGGGGAGCAGTTCTTC.

This clonotype has only a few counts. The genes are TRBV7-8 and TRBJ1-1; no reliable D call. With 1 base removed from V and 10 bases from J, the gap between germline ends came to 16 bases. Germline V gene data show CDR1 as SGHVS and CDR2 as FQNEAQ. This CDR3 spans 14 amino acids. Here the CDR3 reads CASSLGPPVNRAFF. In DNA, the CDR3 is TGTGCCAGCAGCTTAGGGCCGCCGGTAAATCGAGCTTTCTTT.

Turning to this clonotype: Since a much larger clone is just one base distant, this may be a read error. The chain joins TRBV3-1 to TRBJ2-2; D is unclear. The CDR3 has 15 residues. Germline V lookup: CDR1 LGHDT, CDR2 YNNKEL (reference sequence). CDR3 sequence (DNA): TGTGCCAGCAGCCAAGACGGCAGGAACACCGTGGAGCTGTTTTTT. Protein product: CASSQDGRNTVELFF.

This clonotype appeared many times. The V call is TRBV3-1, the J call TRBJ1-3, with a weak D call TRBD1 (6 bases). The germline CDR1 and CDR2 sequences are LGHDT and YNNKEL (reference sequence). Trimming took off 3 bases at V and 0 bases at J, with 12 bases between the two ends. The CDR3 covers 16 residues. The CDR3 sequence: CASSHLRQDSGNTIYF. In DNA form, the CDR3 reads TGTGCCAGCAGCCACCTACGACAGGACTCTGGAAACACCATATATTTT.

This clonotype came up a few times. The chain uses TRBV12-3 or TRBV12-4 and TRBJ1-1, with unresolved D. The CDR3 spans 14 residues. V was trimmed by 9 bases and J by 1 base, leaving 15 bases between them. The CDR3 region has the DNA TGTGCCAGTTCGGTATTGACCCCGAACACTGAAGCTTTCTTT. Protein product: CASSVLTPNTEAFF.

V usage is TRBV5-1 and J usage is TRBJ1-4, with no clear D. Between the trimmed V and J ends, which lost 2 bases and 4 bases, there was a span of 9 bases. The germline CDR1 and CDR2 sequences are SGHRS and YFSETQ. CDR3 length: 14 amino acids. CDR3 DNA sequence: TGCGCCAGCAGCTTCAGCAGCAATAATGAAAAACTGTTTTTT. Its translation: CASSFSSNNEKLFF.

This clonotype showed up many times. The chain links TRBV4-1 to TRBJ2-7; 11 positions match TRBD1. Trimming removed 7 bases from V and 5 bases from J; junction bases left unmatched: 4. CDR3 length equals 13 residues. Germline CDR1 is MGHRA and CDR2 is YSYEKL. The CDR3 loop is CASTGTGGNEQYF. CDR3 in DNA: TGCGCCAGCACGGGGACAGGGGGAAACGAGCAGTACTTC.

Many counts were recorded for this clonotype. V usage is TRBV12-3 or TRBV12-4 and J usage is TRBJ1-3; TRBD1 matches at 8 bases. The CDR3 totals 15 residues. V lost 2 bases to trimming and J lost 4 bases; unmatched junction nucleotides: 4. The CDR3 is CASSLSGTGGNTIYF. Written as DNA, the CDR3 is TGTGCCAGCAGTTTATCCGGGACAGGCGGAAACACCATATATTTT.

This clonotype was counted a few times. The genes are TRBV11-2 and TRBJ2-5; 8 positions agree with TRBD2. V lost 4 bases and J lost 1; bases outside the gene matches: 8. Germline CDR1 is SGHAT and CDR2 is FQNNGV. The CDR3 consists of 16 residues. CDR3 nucleotides: TGTGCCAGCAGCTACTGGACGGGGGGGGCCCAAGAGACCCAGTACTTC. This translates into CASSYWTGGAQETQYF.

A note on this clonotype: A read error is possible here, since a much larger clone lies one base away. The genes are TRBV6-1 and TRBJ1-1; D is possibly TRBD1 (5 bases). CDR3 length: 15 residues. The V and J ends lost 6 bases and 2 bases respectively, with 16 bases between them. Germline assignment: CDR1 MNHNS and CDR2 SASEGT. The CDR3 is CASSSDMALNTEAFF. In nucleotides, the CDR3 is TGTGCCAGCAGCTCGGACATGGCCCTTAACACTGAAGCTTTCTTT.

The sample holds a few counts of this clonotype. The chain recombines TRBV10-3 with TRBJ2-3, with D maybe TRBD1 (6 bases). This CDR3 is 15 amino acids long. The V and J ends lost 10 bases and 0 bases respectively, with 17 bases between them. Germline-derived CDR1 and CDR2 are ENHRY and SYGVKD. The CDR3 nucleotides are TGTGCCACTAGACAGGCCGGATCTAGCACAGATACGCAGTATTTT. This gives the protein CATRQAGSSTDTQYF.

This clonotype was counted a few times. V usage is TRBV5-1 and J usage is TRBJ1-6; D is ambiguous. Deletions cut 1 base from V and 9 bases from J, with 11 bases between. CDR1 is SGHRS and CDR2 is YFSETQ in the germline V gene. The CDR3 runs 14 residues. The DNA of the CDR3 is TGCGCCAGCAGCTTGTATGGGGAGGTTTCACCCCTCCACTTT. It translates to CASSLYGEVSPLHF.

Worth noting for this clonotype: One end of the junction varies from germline; a read error may be responsible. The chain joins TRBV19 to TRBJ2-3; 14 nucleotides align to TRBD2. The V gene's germline CDR1 is LNHDA and CDR2 SQIVND (reference sequence). This CDR3 has 16 amino acids. CDR3 nucleotides: TGTGCAAGTAAAGCGGGACTAGCGGGGGGCACAGATACGCAGTATTTT. Protein: CASKAGLAGGTDTQYF.

This clonotype was detected ten times or more. The chain uses TRBV6-1 and TRBJ2-5; 9 bases match TRBD2. This CDR3 has 15 amino acids. Trimming removed 6 bases from V and 4 bases from J; junction bases left unmatched: 9. Germline V CDR1 and CDR2: MNHNS, SASEGT. In DNA, the CDR3 is TGTGCCAGCAGACCTTTGCGGGGGGGCCGAGAGACCCAGTACTTC. It translates to CASRPLRGGRETQYF.

This clonotype was observed a handful of times. V usage is TRBV12-3 or TRBV12-4 and J usage is TRBJ2-7, with 7 bases aligning to TRBD2. With V trimmed by 6 bases and J by 1 base, 9 bases remained unmatched. The CDR3 covers 15 residues. CDR3 DNA sequence: TGTGCCAGCAGCCCTACAGTGGGACTATCCTACGAGCAGTACTTC. This translates into CASSPTVGLSYEQYF.

This clonotype was detected a few times. The V and J genes are TRBV10-3 and TRBJ1-5; 7 nucleotides match TRBD1. Trimming cost V 2 bases and J 5 bases; bases outside gene matches: 3. The germline V gene encodes CDR1 ENHRY and CDR2 SYGVKD. The CDR3 loop spans 14 amino acids. The CDR3 coding sequence is TGTGCCATCAGTGAGGGACAGGATCATCAGCCCCAGCATTTT. Its protein product is CAISEGQDHQPQHF.

This clonotype was found a few times. The chain couples TRBV4-1 to TRBJ1-5; D remains unclear. The CDR3 spans 14 residues. Per germline, CDR1 MGHRA and CDR2 YSYEKL. V shed 4 bases and J shed 4 bases, with 11 bases lying between them. This chain's CDR3 is CASSRVGGNQPQHF. In DNA form, the CDR3 reads TGCGCCAGCAGCCGAGTCGGAGGGAATCAGCCCCAGCATTTT.

The genes are TRBV5-4 and TRBJ2-7; 10 nucleotides agree with TRBD2. The trim removed 4 bases at V and 0 bases at J, leaving 7 bases unmatched. The germline V gene has CDR1 SGHNT and CDR2 YYREEE (reference sequence). This CDR3 spans 16 amino acids. CDR3 DNA sequence: TGTGCCAGCAGCCCTTTCCCTAGCGGGAGCTCCTACGAGCAGTACTTC. Translated: CASSPFPSGSSYEQYF.

In its sample, this clonotype was seen a few times. The CDR3 nucleotides are TGTGCCAGCTCCTCCCAGGGGAGCTATGGCTACACCTTC. Encoded protein: CASSSQGSYGYTF. The chain couples TRBV3-1 to TRBJ1-2, with D tentatively TRBD1 (6 bases). The germline CDR1 and CDR2 sequences are LGHDT and YNNKEL (reference sequence). V lost 8 bases and J lost 4, with 14 bases in between. The CDR3 extends over 13 amino acids.

At least ten counts were recorded for this clonotype. At one end the junction does not follow the germline gene, possibly because of a read error. V and J are TRBV7-7 and TRBJ2-3; D is undetermined. This CDR3 comprises 13 residues. CDR1 is SSHAT and CDR2 is FNYEAQ in the germline V gene (reference sequence). In DNA, the CDR3 is TGTGCTAGCAGCTTAGACCTCACAGATACGCAGTATTTT. Protein sequence: CASSLDLTDTQYF.

This sequence joins TRBV6-6 and TRBJ2-7; possible D gene TRBD1, 5 bases. Germline lookup yields CDR1 MNHNY and CDR2 SVGAGI (reference sequence). With 2 bases removed from V and 2 bases from J, the gap between germline ends came to 13 bases. The CDR3 runs to 15 residues. The CDR3 here is CASSYAGIPAYEQYF. CDR3 nucleotides: TGTGCCAGCAGTTACGCAGGGATCCCCGCCTACGAGCAGTACTTC.

In the case of this clonotype: This sequence may be a read error, since a much larger clone differs from it by one base. V gene TRBV5-1 combines with J gene TRBJ1-2, with D unclear. Trimming left V 1 base short and J 10 bases short, with 14 bases between. Germline values: CDR1 SGHRS, CDR2 YFSETQ. The CDR3 consists of 13 residues. The CDR3: CASSLRESSLYTF. The DNA of the CDR3 is TGCGCCAGCAGCTTGAGAGAGAGCTCCCTCTACACCTTC.